The sequence of this TCR beta chain was determined in a study of OX40 agonist ivuxolimab in advanced cancers. At the level of the study: Participants, around 80% male, averaged roughly 59 years of age, ranging from about 23 to 90.

There are 10 residues in the CDR3. Germline lookup yields CDR1 MDHEN and CDR2 SYDVKM. The V and J ends lost 7 bases and 8 bases respectively, with 8 bases between them. Sequencing was performed with immunoSEQ multiplex PCR; in TCRdb, only in-frame clones are kept and a portion is missing. The sample has over 50,000 clones; about 90% are singletons. Remarks on this clone: Its antigen is not identified.

Study findings and constraints: The CD4+ and CD8+ T cells in the blood had expanded clonally by week 6 at 0.1 to 3.0 mg/kg. Determination of antigen specificity was not performed for the expanded peripheral T cells. Partly responding patients at 0.1-3.0 mg/kg showed some of the smallest clonal expansion.

This receptor was obtained from an adult with an advanced solid tumor such as melanoma, head and neck, liver or kidney cancer. This sequence joins TRBV28 and TRBJ1-1; D uncertain. The sequencing here drew on CD4+ or CD8+ T cells sorted from blood, taken in a trial of the OX40 agonist ivuxolimab. The CDR3 sequence is CASIGPEAFF. The CDR3, as DNA: TGTGCCAGCATCGGACCGGAAGCTTTCTTT.